The following is a T cell receptor beta chain sequence with its context. Assay: immunoSEQ multiplex PCR; the TCRdb copy retains only in-frame clones and omits some. The sample consists of about 1.1 million clones, roughly 74% of them appearing once. This sample is drawn from a study of shared clonotypes between healthy human individuals. Study summary: Each donor's CD8 memory used one plate, CD8 naive two, each CD4 subset three.

Sequenced input: memory CD4+ T cells from PBMCs. Subset of the sample: CD45RA-negative fraction. The source of this sequence is a man between 18 and 35 years old in good health. Some clones in this sample may be carry-over from other donors' samples.

As DNA, the CDR3 is TGTGCCAGCAGCGACCAGTACGGGGCCACTGAAGCTTTCTTT. Translating it yields CASSDQYGATEAFF. This chain uses TRBV7-2 with TRBJ1-1, with a weak D call TRBD1 (5 bases). The CDR3 is 14 residues long. Trimming took 5 bases from V and 4 from J, leaving 14 bases between them. Germline CDR1 reads SGHTA; CDR2 reads FQGNSA.